The sequence of this TCR beta chain was determined in a study of beta chain features in type 1 diabetes listed by TCRdb under 2018. Regarding the study in general: Mean age, gender distribution, total cell number and subset yield did not differ between patients and healthy donors. A total of about 99,000,000 sorted cells were examined across all samples, and RNA yield correlated strongly with the number of cells per subset. Whereas all 30 or so donors provided naive and central memory subsets, regulatory and stem cell-like memory subsets were isolated from just 8 patients and roughly 8 healthy donors. In the study, TCRB repertoires of sorted circulating CD4+ T cell subsets from recently diagnosed type 1 diabetes patients were compared with those of matched healthy donors. Paper-wide results and their limitations: Because cDNA was sequenced instead of genomic DNA, activated cells with high expression could be over-represented, although the groups did not differ in activation or CD3 levels. Because small numbers of individuals were included in the HLA sub-analyses, any influence of HLA type on TCRB rearrangement was left unresolved. The naive, central memory and regulatory TCRB repertoires appeared to resemble one another more closely among patients than among healthy donors. Shorter templates might have been favored by PCR, but patient and control samples were amplified and corrected together, so both groups would have been affected equally by any skew. At VDJ recombination sites, patients with type 1 diabetes made fewer insertions and deleted more nucleotides, a pattern implying thymic rearrangement abnormalities. In all four CD4+ subsets, TCRB CDR3 length was moderately but significantly shorter in type 1 diabetes patients.

The entire amount of isolated RNA was reverse transcribed using the High Capacity cDNA Reverse Transcription Kit, so the sequenced TCRB transcripts were expressed ones. Deep immunoSEQ sequencing was performed on naive, central memory and regulatory T cell samples, with an average of roughly 3.5 million total reads per sample. Sorted cells were lysed in RLT buffer and RNA was extracted with DNase-treated RNeasy Micro or Mini kits, depending on cell number. Each cell subset was processed separately to prevent cross-contamination, with patient and healthy donor samples processed together. The immunoSEQ multiplex PCR was used to amplify TCRB sequences from cDNA, generating 87-bp fragments that spanned the CDR3 region. Sequencing of the amplicons was done on the Illumina HiSeq platform. Per the authors' processing: PCR bias was corrected computationally using synthetic template baselines, and reads within Hamming distance 2 were collapsed, with unmergeable singletons discarded. Reads were aligned to IMGT to assign V, D and J genes, CDR3 length, and insertions or deletions at six rearrangement sites. Within each subset, clonotype counts were normalized to sorted cell number, and only after that were true diversity and Gini coefficients computed with the tcR R package. The overlap coefficient, calculated on TCRB nucleotide sequences, was used to quantify repertoire sharing. Out-of-frame TCRB sequences from naive cells were analyzed as a proxy for the pre-selection repertoire. TCRdb stores this immuneACCESS table with in-frame sequences only. Part of the clones is absent; in the studies checked, under half of the shortfall reflects unresolved V genes, and no reason is known for the rest. V and J calls and clone size follow that table, whereas D and trimming were derived from the DNA. The sample has a few hundred thousand clones on record, approximately 12% of them singletons. The ten largest clonotypes hold about 0.01% of the sample.

From its cysteine to its phenylalanine, the CDR3 spans 14 amino acids. Only the CDR3 DNA is retained, 42 bases long and in frame from the first base. The germline V gene gives CDR1 as SGHRS and CDR2 as YFSETQ. Germline trimming amounts to 5 bases on V and 2 bases on J, with 6 as the count of junction bases outside the gene matches. Concerning this clone: Its antigen is unknown. Nothing much larger sits one base from this clone, and base qualities are not available.

From each donor, a single peripheral blood sample of approximately 120 mL on average was drawn into heparinised tubes. Naive, central memory, regulatory and stem cell-like memory CD4+ T cells were sorted on a BD FACSAria II using a panel including CD45RO, CCR7, CD25, CD127, CD95 and CD27. Every sorted population had a purity above 98%. Right away, PBMCs were isolated by Lymphoprep density gradient centrifugation and were stained directly, with no culture step. So that batch effects would be minimized, each experiment stained and sorted samples in pairs, pairing one healthy donor with one patient. The sample consisted of naive CD4+ T cells from blood. The label giving this sample's cell subset or site can be read as: true naive CD4+ T cells. The sequence came from a woman under 30 with type 1 diabetes. The chain joins TRBV5-1 to TRBJ2-5; the junction holds 7 bases that match TRBD1. The CDR3: CASRELQGQETQYF. The DNA reads as follows: TGCGCCAGCAGAGAATTACAGGGGCAAGAGACCCAGTACTTC.